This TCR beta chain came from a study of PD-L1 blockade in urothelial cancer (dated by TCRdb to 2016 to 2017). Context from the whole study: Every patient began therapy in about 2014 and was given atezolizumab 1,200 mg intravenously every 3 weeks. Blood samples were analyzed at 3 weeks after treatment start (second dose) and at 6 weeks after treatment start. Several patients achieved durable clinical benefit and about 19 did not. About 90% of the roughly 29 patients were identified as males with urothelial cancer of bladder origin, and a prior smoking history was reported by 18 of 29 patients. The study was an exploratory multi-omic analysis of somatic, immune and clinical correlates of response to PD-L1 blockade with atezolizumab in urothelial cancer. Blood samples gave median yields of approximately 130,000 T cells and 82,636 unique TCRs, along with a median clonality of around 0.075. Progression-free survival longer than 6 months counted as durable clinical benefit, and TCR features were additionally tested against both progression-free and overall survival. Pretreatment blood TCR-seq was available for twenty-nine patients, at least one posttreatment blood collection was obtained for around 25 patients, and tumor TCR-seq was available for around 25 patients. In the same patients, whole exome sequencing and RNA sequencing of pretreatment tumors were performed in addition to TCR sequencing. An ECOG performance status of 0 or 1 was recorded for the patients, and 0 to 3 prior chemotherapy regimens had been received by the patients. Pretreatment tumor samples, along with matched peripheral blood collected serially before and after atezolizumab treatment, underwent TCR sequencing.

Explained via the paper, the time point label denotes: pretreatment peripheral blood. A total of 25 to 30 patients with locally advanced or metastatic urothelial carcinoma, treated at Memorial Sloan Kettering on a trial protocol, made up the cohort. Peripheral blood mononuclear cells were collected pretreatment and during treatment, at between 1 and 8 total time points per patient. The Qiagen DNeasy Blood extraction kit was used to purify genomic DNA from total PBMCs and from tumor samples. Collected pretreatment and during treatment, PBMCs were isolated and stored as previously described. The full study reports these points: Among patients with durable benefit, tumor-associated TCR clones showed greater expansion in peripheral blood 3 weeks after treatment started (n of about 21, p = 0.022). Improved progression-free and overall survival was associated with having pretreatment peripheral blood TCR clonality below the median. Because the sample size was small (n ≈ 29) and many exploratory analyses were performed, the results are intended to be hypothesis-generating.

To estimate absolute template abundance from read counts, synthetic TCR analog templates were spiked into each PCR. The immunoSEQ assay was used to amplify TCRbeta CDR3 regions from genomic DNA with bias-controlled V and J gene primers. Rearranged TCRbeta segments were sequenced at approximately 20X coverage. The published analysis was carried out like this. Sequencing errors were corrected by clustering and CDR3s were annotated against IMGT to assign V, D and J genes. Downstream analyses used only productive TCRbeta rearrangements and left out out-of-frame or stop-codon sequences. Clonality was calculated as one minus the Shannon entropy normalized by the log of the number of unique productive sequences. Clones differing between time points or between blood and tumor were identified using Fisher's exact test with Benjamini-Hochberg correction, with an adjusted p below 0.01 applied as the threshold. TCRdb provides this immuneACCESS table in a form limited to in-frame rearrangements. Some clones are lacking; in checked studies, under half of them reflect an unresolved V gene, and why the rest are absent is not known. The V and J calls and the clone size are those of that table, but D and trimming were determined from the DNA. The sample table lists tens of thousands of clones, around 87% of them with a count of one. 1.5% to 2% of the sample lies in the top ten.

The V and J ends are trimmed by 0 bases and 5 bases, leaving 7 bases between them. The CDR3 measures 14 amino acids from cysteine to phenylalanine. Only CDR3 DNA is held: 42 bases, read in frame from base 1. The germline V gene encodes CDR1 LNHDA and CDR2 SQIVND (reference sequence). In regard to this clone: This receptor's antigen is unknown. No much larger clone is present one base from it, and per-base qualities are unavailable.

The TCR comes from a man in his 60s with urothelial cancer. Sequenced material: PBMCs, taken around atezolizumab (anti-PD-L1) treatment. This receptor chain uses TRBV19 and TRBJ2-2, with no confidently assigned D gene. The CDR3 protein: CASSIDRRTGELFF. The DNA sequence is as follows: TGTGCCAGTAGTATAGATCGGAGAACCGGGGAGCTGTTTTTT. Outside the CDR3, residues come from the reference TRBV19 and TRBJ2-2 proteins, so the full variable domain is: DGGITQSPKYLFRKEGQNVTLSCEQNLNHDAMYWYRQDPGQGLRLIYYSQIVNDFQKGDIAEGYSVSREKKESFPLTVTSAQKNPTAFYLCASSIDRRTGELFFGEGSRLTVL.